This entry features one T cell receptor beta chain sequence. Repertoires were generated with immunoSEQ multiplex PCR, while TCRdb's copy carries only in-frame clones and drops some. The sample contains 95,000 to 150,000 clones, 86% of which appear only once. This entry is derived from a study of blood T cell repertoires in COVID-19. About the study: PBMCs, B-cell-depleted T cells, or T cells were the source of the cDNA or gDNA that made up the material.

After removal of 8 bases from V and 4 bases from J, the junction contained 5 bases not matched to a gene. Germline V gene lookup returns CDR1 MDHEN and CDR2 SYDVKM. The CDR3 runs to 13 residues. The receptor's source is a human donor in a cohort sampled during active COVID-19. The J gene is TRBJ1-5, the V gene TRBV28, with 7 bases aligning to TRBD1. The sample taken for sequencing was peripheral blood. CDR3: CASGDRVNQPQHF. The CDR3 DNA follows: TGTGCCAGCGGCGACAGGGTAAATCAGCCCCAGCATTTT.